The 28 T cell receptor beta chains listed next were all sequenced from one sample in a study of T cells in Graves' hyperthyroidism and ophthalmopathy. The source material, RNA transcripts, was used to amplify TCR beta CDR3 regions. HTBI primers were used for first-round RT-PCR of the TCR CDR3. TCRdb reanalysed the multiplex PCR reads using MiXCR and keeps one entry per CDR3 protein. The sample carries about 600,000 distinct CDR3 sequences, around 16% recorded once. The specimen was blood. These TCRs come from a woman in her forties with Graves' ophthalmopathy.

The table lists this clonotype with many counts. The rearrangement uses TRBV11-2 and TRBJ2-5, with 9 nucleotides matching TRBD1. CDR1 SGHAT and CDR2 FQNNGV come from the germline V gene. This CDR3 contains 14 residues. The trim removed 5 bases at V and 5 bases at J, leaving 6 bases unmatched. In DNA, the CDR3 is TGTGCCAGCAGCCAGGACAGGGGCCCGGAGACCCAGTACTTC. It encodes CASSQDRGPETQYF. Based on the CDR3 plus reference TRBV11-2 and TRBJ2-5, the full variable domain is EAGVAQSPRYKIIEKRQSVAFWCNPISGHATLYWYQQILGQGPKLLIQFQNNGVVDDSQLPKDRFSAERLKGVDSTLKIQPAKLEDSAVYLCASSQDRGPETQYFGPGTRLLVL.

V usage is TRBV7-2 and J usage is TRBJ1-4; perhaps TRBD1 as D (6 bases). The V gene lost 8 bases and the J gene lost 6 bases, with 19 bases spanning the gap. The CDR3 spans 15 residues. Germline values: CDR1 SGHTA, CDR2 FQGNSA. CDR3 DNA: TGTGCCAGCGGCAAAACCGGGACAAGACATGAAAAACTGTTTTTT. Protein product: CASGKTGTRHEKLFF.

This clonotype appeared many times. This chain connects TRBV7-9 to TRBJ2-1; TRBD1 agrees at 11 bases. V shed 3 bases, J shed 8 bases, and the junction held 3 bases outside the gene matches. This CDR3 has 14 residues. CDR1 and CDR2 from the germline V gene are SEHNR and FQNEAQ (reference sequence). The CDR3 here is CASSFGQGADEQFF. The DNA of the CDR3 is TGTGCCAGCAGCTTCGGACAGGGGGCGGATGAGCAGTTCTTC.

This clonotype occurred a few times. This rearrangement joins TRBV10-2 to TRBJ2-7, with TRBD1 matching 8 bases. The CDR3 is 13 residues long. J was trimmed by 7 bases and V by 6 bases; bases with no gene match: 8. Looked up from germline, CDR1 is WSHSY and CDR2 is SAAADI. The CDR3 DNA reads TGCGCCAGCAGCGGACAGGGAATGGGGGAGCAGTACTTC. It specifies CASSGQGMGEQYF.

This clonotype has at least ten counts. The chain recombines TRBV19 with TRBJ2-1; 10 bases are a match to TRBD2. The V gene's germline CDR1 is LNHDA and CDR2 SQIVND (reference sequence). The CDR3 sequence is 16 residues long. After removal of 0 bases from V and 8 bases from J, the junction contained 7 bases not matched to a gene. CDR3 sequence reads: CASSIDASGGAYEQFF. The CDR3 DNA follows: TGTGCCAGTAGTATAGATGCTAGCGGGGGCGCGTATGAGCAGTTCTTC.

The chain joins TRBV7-2 to TRBJ2-2, with 8 bases that match TRBD2. Losses at the gene ends were 4 bases for V and 9 bases for J; bases not matched to a gene: 10. Germline CDR1 is SGHTA and CDR2 is FQGNSA. The CDR3 sequence is 15 residues long. CDR3 coding DNA: TGTGCCAGCAGCTCCCCGGGGACTAGTACCCGGGAGCTGTTTTTT. As protein: CASSSPGTSTRELFF.

This clonotype was seen repeatedly, ten times or more. The chain employs TRBV5-1 and TRBJ2-3, with D maybe TRBD2 (6 bases). Trimming left V 1 base short and J 6 bases short, with 12 bases between. This CDR3 has 14 amino acids. In germline, CDR1 is SGHRS, CDR2 YFSETQ. The CDR3, as DNA: TGCGCCAGCAGCTTGCTTTACCGGGGGGATACGCAGTATTTT. Translation: CASSLLYRGDTQYF.

V gene TRBV27 combines with J gene TRBJ2-5; 7 bases are shared with TRBD2. Germline CDR1 and CDR2: MNHEY and SMNVEV (reference sequence). Germline trimming cut 4 bases from V and 5 bases from J; bases unmatched to any gene: 7. This CDR3 region has 14 residues. The CDR3: CASSYTSDRETQYF. The CDR3 DNA reads as TGTGCCAGCAGTTACACTAGCGATCGGGAGACCCAGTACTTC.

CDR3 in amino acids: CASSPGREVGYTF. As DNA, the CDR3 is TGTGCCAGCAGCCCTGGCCGTGAGGTTGGCTACACCTTC. V usage is TRBV7-3 and J usage is TRBJ1-2; D remains ambiguous. This CDR3 is built from 13 residues. The germline CDR1 and CDR2 sequences are SGHTA and FQGTGA. V lost 5 bases to trimming and J lost 7 bases, with 14 bases between them.

This clonotype turned up a few times. The gene calls are TRBV5-6 and TRBJ2-1, with 10 bases matching TRBD1. Germline loops: CDR1 SGHDT, CDR2 YYEEEE. This CDR3 is built from 16 residues. Trimming cost V 4 bases and J 7 bases; bases outside gene matches: 11. The CDR3 loop is CASSDEGTGAGNEQFF. The DNA of the CDR3 is TGTGCCAGCAGCGACGAAGGGACAGGGGCAGGGAATGAGCAGTTCTTC.

This clonotype showed up many times. The chain links TRBV2 to TRBJ1-2; perhaps TRBD1 as D (6 bases). The length of the CDR3 is 13 residues. Germline lookup yields CDR1 SNHLY and CDR2 FYNNEI. Trimming removed 6 bases from V and 4 bases from J, with 12 bases in between. The CDR3 spells CASSLQGSYGYTF. CDR3 DNA: TGTGCCAGCAGCCTACAGGGTAGCTATGGCTACACCTTC.

The table lists this clonotype with a few counts. The chain recombines TRBV7-2 with TRBJ1-2; the match to TRBD1 covers 7 bases. V was pared by 6 bases and J by 5 bases, with 9 bases of the junction left unmatched. The CDR3 is 14 residues long. In germline, CDR1 is SGHTA, CDR2 FQGNSA. CDR3: CASSYNRDSYGYTF. CDR3 DNA: TGTGCCAGCAGTTATAACCGGGACAGTTATGGCTACACCTTC.

To note about this clonotype: One junction end does not reproduce the germline sequence, and a read error may be involved. The V gene is TRBV5-1, the J gene TRBJ1-1, with D tentatively TRBD1 (5 bases). This CDR3 region has 15 residues. Germline assignment: CDR1 SGHRS and CDR2 YFSETQ. Here the CDR3 reads CTSSLVQGRNTEAFF. The CDR3 DNA sequence: TGCACCAGCAGCTTGGTGCAGGGAAGGAACACTGAAGCTTTCTTT.

The CDR3 DNA reads as TGTGCCAGCAGGGGGCAGGGGTTCGCTAATGAAAAACTGTTTTTT. Residues: CASRGQGFANEKLFF. J is TRBJ1-4 and V is TRBV7-2, with a tentative D call TRBD1 (6 bases). The CDR3 runs 15 residues. CDR1 and CDR2 from the germline V gene are SGHTA and FQGNSA. The V end lost 6 bases, the J end lost 3 bases, and 14 bases lay between the germline ends.

This chain connects TRBV10-2 to TRBJ2-2; TRBD2 matches at 14 bases. V lost 5 bases, J lost 2 bases, and 7 bases stayed unmatched. This CDR3 is built from 18 residues. Germline CDR1 is WSHSY and CDR2 is SAAADI. The CDR3 DNA is TGCGCCAGCAGTAAACTGGGACTAGCGGGAGCCAACACCGGGGAGCTGTTTTTT. Encoded protein: CASSKLGLAGANTGELFF.

CDR3 in amino acids: CASSQGREGSHEQYF. In DNA, the CDR3 is TGTGCCAGCAGCCAAGGGCGGGAGGGTTCCCACGAGCAGTACTTC. The chain employs TRBV11-2 and TRBJ2-7; 9 positions agree with TRBD2. CDR3 size: 15 residues. Germline values: CDR1 SGHAT, CDR2 FQNNGV. Trimming at V came to 5 bases and at J to 5 bases, leaving 10 bases not matched to a gene.

Comment on this clonotype: One base away lies a much larger clone, so this may be a sequencing read error. The CDR3 DNA reads TGTGCCAGCTCCTACCGAGGACTTGGGGCTAGTGAGCGGTACTTC. Residues: CASSYRGLGASERYF. The chain carries TRBV28 and TRBJ2-7; tentatively, D is TRBD1 or TRBD2 (5 bases each). Per germline, CDR1 MDHEN and CDR2 SYDVKM. The CDR3 runs to 15 residues.

Ten or more counts support this clonotype. The chain links TRBV28 to TRBJ2-3; TRBD1 matches at 7 bases. J was trimmed by 2 bases and V by 2 bases; bases with no gene match: 7. Germline V gives CDR1 MDHEN, CDR2 SYDVKM. The CDR3 contains 16 residues. CDR3 amino acids: CASSLRWDRYTDTQYF. CDR3 sequence (DNA): TGTGCCAGCAGTTTAAGGTGGGACAGATACACAGATACGCAGTATTTT.

This clonotype was counted ten times or more. The chain has TRBV2 and TRBJ2-1; 7 bases align to TRBD1. Per germline, CDR1 SNHLY and CDR2 FYNNEI. V gave up 4 bases and J gave up 2 bases; unmatched junction bases: 5. The CDR3 runs 15 residues. The CDR3 sequence is CASSARGGTYNEQFF. For the CDR3, the DNA is TGTGCCAGCAGTGCAAGAGGGGGCACCTACAATGAGCAGTTCTTC.

There are many counts of this clonotype. This chain connects TRBV2 to TRBJ2-1; D may be TRBD1 or TRBD2 (5 bases each). Trimming took 6 bases from V and 9 from J, leaving 18 bases between them. CDR3 size: 14 residues. Germline CDR1 is SNHLY and CDR2 is FYNNEI. CDR3 coding DNA: TGTGCCAGCAGCCAGACTATACTCCAGGGTGAGCAGTTCTTC. Protein: CASSQTILQGEQFF.

Only a few counts were recorded for this clonotype. The gene calls are TRBV7-8 and TRBJ1-5; a weak D match, TRBD1 (6 bases). The germline gives CDR1 SGHVS, CDR2 FQNEAQ. The CDR3 extends over 15 amino acids. V lost 2 bases, J lost 1 base, and 9 bases lay in between. The DNA of the CDR3 is TGTGCCAGCAGCTTACTGAGGGGGAGCAATCAGCCCCAGCATTTT. Its protein is CASSLLRGSNQPQHF.

This clonotype was found many times. V usage is TRBV5-1 and J usage is TRBJ2-3, with D possibly being TRBD1 (6 bases). The CDR3 extends over 14 amino acids. Looked up from germline, CDR1 is SGHRS and CDR2 is YFSETQ. Trimming stripped 3 bases from V and 4 bases from J, with 12 bases between. CDR3 nucleotide sequence: TGCGCCAGCAGCTCTCCGGGACAATCAGATACGCAGTATTTT. It yields the protein CASSSPGQSDTQYF.

The gene calls are TRBV2 and TRBJ1-2; tentatively, D is TRBD1 (6 bases). The CDR3 length is 14 residues. The germline gives CDR1 SNHLY, CDR2 FYNNEI. Trimming cost V 6 bases and J 1 base, with 12 bases left between them. The CDR3 nucleotides read TGTGCCAGCAGCCAGGACAGTCTTAACTATGGCTACACCTTC. Residues: CASSQDSLNYGYTF.

This clonotype was seen many times. This chain connects TRBV30 to TRBJ2-5; no definite D call. The germline V and J ends were trimmed by 0 bases and 4 bases, with 9 bases remaining between them. CDR1 and CDR2 from the germline V gene are GTSNPN and SVGIG (reference sequence). The CDR3 runs to 13 residues. For the CDR3, the DNA is TGTGCCTGGAGTGTACGTAGGTTAGAGACCCAGTACTTC. It specifies CAWSVRRLETQYF.

In its sample, this clonotype was seen a few times. Here the CDR3 reads CASSLGGEPNEQFF. The CDR3 DNA is TGTGCCAGCAGCTTAGGCGGGGAACCCAATGAGCAGTTCTTC. The rearrangement joins TRBV7-3 to TRBJ2-1; TRBD2 might be the D (6 bases). Trimming pared 2 bases from V and 6 bases from J, leaving 11 bases between. The CDR3 is made up of 14 amino acids. Germline CDR1 is SGHTA and CDR2 is FQGTGA.

This clonotype was counted once. The chain has TRBV20-1 and TRBJ2-1; 9 nucleotides align to TRBD1. The trim removed 6 bases at V and 6 bases at J, leaving 3 bases unmatched. The CDR3 sequence is 12 residues long. Germline V gene sequence: CDR1 DFQATT, CDR2 SNEGSKA (reference sequence). The CDR3 DNA follows: TGCAGTGCCGGACAGGGGACCAATGAGCAGTTCTTC. It encodes CSAGQGTNEQFF.

The chain carries TRBV6-2 or TRBV6-3 and TRBJ1-6; 7 positions agree with TRBD1. The CDR3 has 16 amino acids. The ends lost 6 bases at V and 4 bases at J; junction bases unmatched: 9. CDR1 and CDR2 (germline): MNHEY, SVGEGT. The CDR3 loop is CASSSWTGDYNSPLHF. CDR3 nucleotides: TGTGCCAGCAGCTCGTGGACAGGCGATTATAATTCACCCCTCCACTTT.

This clonotype has only a few counts. At one end the junction does not follow the germline gene, possibly because of a read error. V gene TRBV6-1 combines with J gene TRBJ1-2; D is uncertain. Per germline, CDR1 MNHNS and CDR2 SASEGT. CDR3 size: 13 residues. The chain's CDR3 is CASSEVRNYGYTF. In nucleotides, the CDR3 is TGTGCCAGCAGTGAAGTTCGCAACTACGGCTACACCTTC.